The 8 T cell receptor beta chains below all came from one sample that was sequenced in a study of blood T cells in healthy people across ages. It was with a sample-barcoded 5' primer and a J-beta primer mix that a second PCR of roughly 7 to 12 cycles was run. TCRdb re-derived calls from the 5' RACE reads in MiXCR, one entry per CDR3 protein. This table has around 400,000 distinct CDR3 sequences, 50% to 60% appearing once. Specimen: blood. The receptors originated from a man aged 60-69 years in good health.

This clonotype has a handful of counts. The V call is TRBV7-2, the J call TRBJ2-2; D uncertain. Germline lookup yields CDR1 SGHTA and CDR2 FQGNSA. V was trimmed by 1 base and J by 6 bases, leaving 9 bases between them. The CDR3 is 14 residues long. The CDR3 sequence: CASSLVLGPGELFF. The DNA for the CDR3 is TGTGCCAGCAGCTTAGTCCTCGGCCCCGGGGAGCTGTTTTTT.

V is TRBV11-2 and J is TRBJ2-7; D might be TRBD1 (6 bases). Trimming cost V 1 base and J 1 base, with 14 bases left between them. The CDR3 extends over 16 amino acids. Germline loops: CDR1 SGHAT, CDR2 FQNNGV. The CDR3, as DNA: TGTGCCAGCAGCTTAGGGCTCACAGGGAAGTCCTACGAGCAGTACTTC. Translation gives CASSLGLTGKSYEQYF.

The CDR3 is CASSLIFEQFF. CDR3 DNA sequence: TGTGCCAGCAGTTTAATATTCGAGCAGTTCTTC. J is TRBJ2-1 and V is TRBV12-3 or TRBV12-4, with D uncertain. Between the trimmed V and J ends, which lost 2 bases and 10 bases, there was a span of 6 bases. CDR3 length equals 11 residues.

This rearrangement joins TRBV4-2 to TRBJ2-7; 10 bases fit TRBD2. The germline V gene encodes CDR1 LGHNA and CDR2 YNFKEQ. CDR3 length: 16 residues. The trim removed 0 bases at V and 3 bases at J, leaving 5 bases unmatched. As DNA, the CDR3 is TGTGCCAGCAGCCAAGATCCTAGCGGGAGTCTCTACGAGCAGTACTTC. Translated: CASSQDPSGSLYEQYF.

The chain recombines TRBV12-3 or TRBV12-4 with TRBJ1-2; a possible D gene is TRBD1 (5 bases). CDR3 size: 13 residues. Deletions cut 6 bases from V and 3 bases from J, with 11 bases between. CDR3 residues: CASRATAHYGYTF. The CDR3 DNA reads TGTGCCAGCAGGGCGACAGCCCACTATGGCTACACCTTC.

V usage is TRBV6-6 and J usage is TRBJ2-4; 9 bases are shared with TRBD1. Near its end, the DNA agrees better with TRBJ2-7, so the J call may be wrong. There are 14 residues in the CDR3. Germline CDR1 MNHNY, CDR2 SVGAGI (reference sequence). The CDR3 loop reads CASRKGQGWGEQYF. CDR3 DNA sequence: TGTGCCAGCAGGAAGGGACAGGGTTGGGGCGAGCAGTACTTC.

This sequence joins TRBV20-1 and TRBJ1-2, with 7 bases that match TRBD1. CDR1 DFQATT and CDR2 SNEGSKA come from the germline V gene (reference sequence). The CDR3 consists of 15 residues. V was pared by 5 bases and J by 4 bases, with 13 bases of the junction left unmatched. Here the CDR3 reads CSAPNLQGSSYGYTF. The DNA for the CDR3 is TGCAGTGCTCCGAACCTACAGGGGTCCAGCTATGGCTACACCTTC.

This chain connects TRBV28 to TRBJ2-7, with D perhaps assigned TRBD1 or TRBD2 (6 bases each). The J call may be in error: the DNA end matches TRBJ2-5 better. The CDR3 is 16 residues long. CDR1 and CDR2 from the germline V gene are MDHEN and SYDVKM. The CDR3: CASSPYQGGLKETQYF. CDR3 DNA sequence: TGTGCCAGCAGTCCCTATCAAGGGGGGTTAAAAGAGACCCAGTACTTC.